The 28 T cell receptor beta chains given below trace back to one sample, sequenced in a study of siplizumab effects on memory and regulatory T cells. The protocol was immunoSEQ multiplex PCR, while the TCRdb copy is restricted to in-frame clones and leaves out a portion. The repertoire holds 87,000 or so clones, with about 94% as singletons. Sequencing was performed on non-Treg CD4+ T cells sorted from blood. These receptors all stem from a human donor in good health.

The chain couples TRBV7-9 to TRBJ2-5; TRBD2 matches at 7 bases. CDR1 SEHNR and CDR2 FQNEAQ come from the germline V gene (reference sequence). CDR3 length equals 16 residues. The trim removed 6 bases at V and 4 bases at J, leaving 14 bases unmatched. The CDR3 protein is CASRRRLAGNGETQYF. The CDR3 DNA follows: TGTGCCAGCAGACGCAGACTAGCAGGGAATGGAGAGACCCAGTACTTC.

This chain's CDR3 is CASSPGRVAYEQYF. The CDR3, as DNA: TGTGCCAGCAGCCCCGGTAGGGTCGCCTACGAGCAGTACTTC. The V and J genes are TRBV7-2 and TRBJ2-7; D is uncertain. The CDR3 consists of 14 residues. The germline gives CDR1 SGHTA, CDR2 FQGNSA. V was clipped by 5 bases and J by 2 bases, with 13 bases between them.

The rearrangement uses TRBV10-2 and TRBJ1-5; TRBD1 might be the D (5 bases). The germline gives CDR1 WSHSY, CDR2 SAAADI. V lost 3 bases to trimming and J lost 2 bases, with 17 bases between them. The CDR3 loop spans 17 amino acids. The CDR3 coding sequence is TGCGCCAGCAGTGATCTCCGGGGGATGGCGGGCAATCAGCCCCAGCATTTT. This sequence encodes CASSDLRGMAGNQPQHF.

This clone was found a few times. The CDR3 reads CASSFRHTEAFF. DNA for the CDR3: TGTGCCAGCAGCTTTCGACACACTGAAGCTTTCTTT. This chain connects TRBV7-9 to TRBJ1-1, with no clear D. Germline CDR1 SEHNR, CDR2 FQNEAQ (reference sequence). CDR3 size: 12 residues. Trimming stripped 3 bases from V and 3 bases from J, with 5 bases between.

This chain links TRBV30 with TRBJ1-1; D perhaps matches TRBD1 (6 bases). Germline V gene lookup returns CDR1 GTSNPN and CDR2 SVGIG (reference sequence). The CDR3 covers 13 residues. With 3 bases removed from V and 5 bases from J, the gap between germline ends came to 13 bases. The DNA for the CDR3 is TGTGCCTGGAGCGTGGGGGCCGGAACTGAAGCTTTCTTT. This encodes CAWSVGAGTEAFF.

This clone was counted a single time. This chain uses TRBV19 with TRBJ2-1; 9 nucleotides align to TRBD2. CDR1 LNHDA and CDR2 SQIVND come from the germline V gene (reference sequence). V gave up 3 bases and J gave up 5 bases; unmatched junction bases: 2. The CDR3 length is 14 residues. The CDR3 DNA sequence: TGTGCCAGTAGTATCTCTAGCGGGGACAATGAGCAGTTCTTC. Translation: CASSISSGDNEQFF.

The chain uses TRBV6-5 and TRBJ1-1; 7 bases are a match to TRBD1. After removal of 4 bases from V and 9 bases from J, the junction contained 5 bases not matched to a gene. Germline values: CDR1 MNHEY, CDR2 SVGAGI. This CDR3 region has 12 residues. The chain's CDR3 is CASSLTGEQAFF. The CDR3 DNA follows: TGTGCCAGCAGTTTAACAGGGGAGCAAGCTTTCTTT.

This chain joins TRBV15 and TRBJ2-3, with 8 nucleotides matching TRBD1. The CDR3 totals 14 residues. Trimming at V came to 3 bases and at J to 2 bases, leaving 1 base not matched to a gene. Per the germline V gene, CDR1 is LNHNV and CDR2 is YYDKDF (reference sequence). CDR3 sequence: CATSRGQDTDTQYF. Written as DNA, the CDR3 is TGTGCCACCAGCAGGGGACAGGACACAGATACGCAGTATTTT.

The rearrangement links TRBV25-1 to TRBJ1-2, with a tentative D call TRBD1 (5 bases). Germline values: CDR1 MGHDK, CDR2 SYGVNS. This CDR3 is 14 amino acids long. The V gene lost 2 bases and the J gene lost 3 bases, with 10 bases spanning the gap. The CDR3 sequence: CASSEEGRDYGYTF. For the CDR3, the DNA is TGTGCCAGCAGTGAAGAAGGCAGGGACTATGGCTACACCTTC.

The rearrangement uses TRBV18 and TRBJ2-7; D perhaps matches TRBD1 (6 bases). V was cut by 3 bases and J by 2 bases, with 11 bases left in between. CDR1 is KGHSH, CDR2 LQKENI, per germline. The CDR3 spans 14 residues. Here the CDR3 DNA reads TGTGCCAGCTCACCCGGACAGAAGACCTACGAGCAGTACTTC. It is translated as CASSPGQKTYEQYF.

This clone has only one observation. In DNA, the CDR3 is TGCGCCAGCAGTCGCCAGAACTATGGCTACACCTTC. Amino acids: CASSRQNYGYTF. V gene TRBV23-1 combines with J gene TRBJ1-2; D is uncertain. TRBV23-1 has ORF status, its function being uncertain. The CDR3 has 12 residues. Trimming removed 4 bases at V and 2 bases at J, with 5 bases between.

A single count supports this clone. The gene calls are TRBV6-1 and TRBJ2-7; no clear D gene. Germline V gene sequence: CDR1 MNHNS, CDR2 SASEGT. CDR3 length equals 10 residues. The V and J ends lost 7 bases and 6 bases respectively, with 7 bases between them. CDR3 coding DNA: TGTGCCAGCAAGGAAAGCGAGCAGTACTTC. Protein product: CASKESEQYF.

This chain links TRBV30 with TRBJ1-3; D call uncertain. V was shortened by 0 bases and J by 0 bases, with 9 bases between the two germline ends. This CDR3 is 15 amino acids long. CDR1 is GTSNPN, CDR2 SVGIG, per germline (reference sequence). The CDR3 sequence: CAWSVGRNSGNTIYF. DNA of the CDR3: TGTGCCTGGAGTGTAGGGAGGAACTCTGGAAACACCATATATTTT.

The chain combines TRBV13 with TRBJ2-7, with 10 bases matching TRBD1. This CDR3 region has 15 residues. Germline V gives CDR1 PRHDT, CDR2 FYEKMQ (reference sequence). V gave up 5 bases and J gave up 4 bases; unmatched junction bases: 8. CDR3 sequence: CASSKPGTGAYEQYF. Here the CDR3 DNA reads TGTGCCAGCAGCAAACCCGGGACAGGGGCGTACGAGCAGTACTTC. The whole variable domain, remainder taken from reference TRBV13 and TRBJ2-7, is AAGVIQSPRHLIKEKRETATLKCYPIPRHDTVYWYQQGPGQDPQFLISFYEKMQSDKGSIPDRFSAQQFSDYHSELNMSSLELGDSALYFCASSKPGTGAYEQYFGPGTRLTVT.

This chain uses TRBV28 with TRBJ2-7; D unresolved. This CDR3 comprises 12 residues. V lost 8 bases and J 3 bases, leaving 11 bases between the germline ends. Looked up from germline, CDR1 is MDHEN and CDR2 is SYDVKM. CDR3 protein: CASGPRSYEQYF. The CDR3 DNA follows: TGTGCCAGCGGCCCCAGGAGCTACGAGCAGTACTTC.

This clone showed up just once. The chain carries TRBV6-5 and TRBJ2-7; 11 bases match TRBD1. Germline CDR1 and CDR2: MNHEY and SVGAGI. This CDR3 contains 15 residues. J lost 2 bases, V lost 6 bases, and 6 bases had no gene match. CDR3 loop: CASREDRGLPYEQYF. CDR3 DNA sequence: TGTGCCAGCAGGGAGGACAGGGGGCTTCCCTACGAGCAGTACTTC.

The chain joins TRBV5-4 to TRBJ2-2, with 9 bases identical to TRBD2. V lost 1 base to trimming and J lost 0 bases; unmatched junction nucleotides: 7. The CDR3 sequence is 18 residues long. CDR1 and CDR2 (germline): SGHNT, YYREEE (reference sequence). CDR3 in DNA: TGTGCCAGCAGCTTGTCGGCGGGGGGGCTTACGAACACCGGGGAGCTGTTTTTT. Translated, it gives CASSLSAGGLTNTGELFF.

CDR3 sequence (DNA): TGTGCCAGCGCCTTACAGGGGGCTGCTGCGCAAGAGACCCAGTACTTC. It translates to CASALQGAAAQETQYF. This sequence joins TRBV9 and TRBJ2-5; the match to TRBD1 covers 9 bases. This CDR3 has 16 residues. Trimming cost V 7 bases and J 2 bases; bases outside gene matches: 12. Germline-derived CDR1 and CDR2 are SGDLS and YYNGEE. The whole variable domain, filled in from reference TRBV9 and TRBJ2-5, reads DSGVTQTPKHLITATGQRVTLRCSPRSGDLSVYWYQQSLDQGLQFLIQYYNGEERAKGNILERFSAQQFPDLHSELNLSSLELGDSALYFCASALQGAAAQETQYFGPGTRLLVL.

This chain joins TRBV6-1 and TRBJ1-6; weak D call: TRBD1 (6 bases). Germline V gene sequence: CDR1 MNHNS, CDR2 SASEGT. The CDR3 length is 14 residues. V lost 6 bases and J lost 10, with 16 bases in between. This CDR3 reads CASSDGGLMSPLHF. In nucleotides, the CDR3 is TGTGCCAGCAGCGACGGGGGGCTGATGTCACCCCTCCACTTT.

The V gene is TRBV7-2, the J gene TRBJ2-3, with TRBD1 matching 7 bases. The trim removed 2 bases at V and 1 base at J, leaving 6 bases unmatched. The CDR3 is 16 amino acids. Germline V lookup: CDR1 SGHTA, CDR2 FQGNSA. This CDR3 is CASSLQGVGGTDTQYF. DNA for the CDR3: TGTGCCAGCAGCTTACAGGGGGTAGGTGGCACAGATACGCAGTATTTT.

The table lists this clone with a count of one. The rearrangement uses TRBV6-1 and TRBJ2-5; D possibly corresponds to TRBD2 (7 bases). CDR3 length equals 14 residues. Trimming stripped 7 bases from V and 4 bases from J, with 16 bases between. In germline, CDR1 is MNHNS, CDR2 SASEGT. The CDR3 region is CASTLGGGRETQYF. CDR3 in DNA: TGTGCCAGCACCTTAGGGGGGGGGCGAGAGACCCAGTACTTC.

This sequence joins TRBV5-8 and TRBJ1-4; no clear D gene. Trimming stripped 3 bases from V and 0 bases from J, with 12 bases between. This CDR3 has 16 residues. Germline-derived CDR1 and CDR2 are SGHTS and YDEGEE. DNA of the CDR3: TGTGCCAGCAGCTCTCCCGACTGGCCAACTAATGAAAAACTGTTTTTT. Its translation: CASSSPDWPTNEKLFF.

The rearrangement uses TRBV13 and TRBJ1-5; the D gene is possibly TRBD1 (6 bases). Germline CDR1 reads PRHDT; CDR2 reads FYEKMQ (reference sequence). The CDR3 runs to 14 residues. V dropped 11 bases and J dropped 2 bases, with 16 bases sitting between them. The CDR3 DNA reads TGTGCCCCAGGGGCGGCGGTTGGCAATCAGCCCCAGCATTTT. Amino acid sequence: CAPGAAVGNQPQHF.

This chain links TRBV5-4 with TRBJ2-7; 12 nucleotides align to TRBD1. Germline V gene data show CDR1 as SGHNT and CDR2 as YYREEE (reference sequence). The CDR3 covers 14 residues. V dropped 3 bases and J dropped 7; count of bases not matched to a gene: 5. The CDR3 region is CASSWGQGAGEQYF. CDR3 in DNA: TGTGCCAGCAGCTGGGGACAGGGGGCGGGAGAGCAGTACTTC.

The V call is TRBV10-3, the J call TRBJ2-3; tentatively, D is TRBD1 (6 bases). This CDR3 comprises 12 residues. V lost 10 bases, J lost 0 bases, and 8 bases lay in between. Per germline, CDR1 ENHRY and CDR2 SYGVKD. The CDR3 loop reads CATQGSTDTQYF. CDR3 DNA sequence: TGTGCCACACAGGGCAGCACAGATACGCAGTATTTT.

The genes are TRBV6-5 and TRBJ1-6; 8 bases are shared with TRBD1. V lost 6 bases, J lost 7 bases, and 5 bases stayed unmatched. Germline CDR1 is MNHEY and CDR2 is SVGAGI. This CDR3 has 14 amino acids. CDR3 nucleotides: TGTGCCAGCAGGGGGACAGGAACGAATTCACCCCTCCACTTT. Its translation is CASRGTGTNSPLHF.

The rearrangement uses TRBV6-1 and TRBJ1-1; D unresolved. Germline V gene data show CDR1 as MNHNS and CDR2 as SASEGT. CDR3 length equals 15 residues. V was pared by 6 bases and J by 3 bases, with 17 bases between. CDR3 sequence reads: CASSLRTSRDTEAFF. Written as DNA, the CDR3 is TGTGCCAGCAGCTTGAGGACTTCCCGGGACACTGAAGCTTTCTTT.

J is TRBJ2-3 and V is TRBV19; 11 nucleotides line up with TRBD1. The CDR3 has 15 amino acids. In germline, CDR1 is LNHDA, CDR2 SQIVND (reference sequence). With V trimmed by 4 bases and J by 6 bases, 6 bases remained unmatched. The CDR3 spells CASSNYGTGGDTQYF. CDR3 DNA sequence: TGTGCCAGTAGTAATTATGGGACAGGGGGTGATACGCAGTATTTT.